The 6 T cell receptor beta chains in this list originate from one sample, sequenced in a study of T-cell reconstitution after alpha-beta-depleted transplantation in children. Preparing the TCRbeta library involved the use of unique molecular identifiers. TCRdb recomputed calls from the PCR reads with MiXCR, one row per CDR3 protein. The data show 45,000 or so distinct CDR3 sequences, with around 56% seen just once and about two fifths held by the top ten. Sequenced material: peripheral blood, taken before TCRalphabeta/CD19-depleted stem cell transplant. The receptor set was obtained from a boy younger than two with SCID, due to receive a stem cell transplant.

V and J are TRBV12-3 or TRBV12-4 and TRBJ1-3; 7 bases agree with TRBD1. J lost 4 bases, V lost 5 bases, and 8 bases had no gene match. The CDR3 runs 15 residues. As DNA, the CDR3 is TGTGCCAGCAGTCCACAGGGGATTGGCGGAAACACCATATATTTT. Translating gives CASSPQGIGGNTIYF.

The chain employs TRBV9 and TRBJ2-7; 7 nucleotides align to TRBD1. CDR3 length equals 13 residues. V was pared by 1 base and J by 6 bases, with 4 bases of the junction left unmatched. The germline CDR1 and CDR2 sequences are SGDLS and YYNGEE. CDR3 loop: CASSVLGGGEQYF. The CDR3 DNA is TGTGCCAGCAGCGTATTAGGGGGCGGCGAGCAGTACTTC.

The CDR3 nucleotides read TGTGCCAGCAGCGTCGACCCATTCCAAGAGACCCAGTACTTC. This encodes CASSVDPFQETQYF. V and J are TRBV9 and TRBJ2-5, with D unresolved. The CDR3 has 14 amino acids. V lost 2 bases and J lost 1, with 9 bases in between. Germline V lookup: CDR1 SGDLS, CDR2 YYNGEE.

The chain couples TRBV6-2 or TRBV6-3 to TRBJ2-1, with 11 positions matching TRBD2. Germline trimming cut 1 base from V and 8 bases from J; bases unmatched to any gene: 4. Germline V gives CDR1 MNHEY, CDR2 SVGEGT. The CDR3 length is 15 residues. CDR3 nucleotide sequence: TGTGCCAGCAGTTACTATAGCGGGGGGGCCTATGAGCAGTTCTTC. It codes for CASSYYSGGAYEQFF.

Turning to this clonotype: This may come from a read error, since a much larger clone is one base off. V gene TRBV4-3 combines with J gene TRBJ2-1; either TRBD1 or TRBD2 may supply D (7 bases each). This CDR3 has 17 residues. The germline gives CDR1 LGHNA, CDR2 YSLEER. CDR3 sequence (DNA): TGCGCCAGCAGCCAAGGACCGACAGGGACTACCTACAAAGAGCAGTTCTTC. Translation: CASSQGPTGTTYKEQFF.

This clonotype has more than one count but fewer than ten. The V gene is TRBV24-1, the J gene TRBJ2-1, with 11 bases aligning to TRBD1. Trimming at V came to 7 bases and at J to 6 bases, leaving 7 bases not matched to a gene. This CDR3 region has 15 residues. In germline, CDR1 is KGHDR, CDR2 SFDVKD. CDR3 sequence reads: CATSPTGTGGNEQFF. In DNA, the CDR3 is TGTGCCACCAGCCCCACCGGGACAGGGGGCAATGAGCAGTTCTTC.